These T cell receptor beta chains were read from a single sample in a study of CD8 T cells in ankylosing spondylitis. TCRdb passed the 5' RACE reads through MiXCR, listing each CDR3 protein once. The sample yields more than 150,000 distinct CDR3 sequences, approximately 18% seen once. Sequencing input: blood, either unsorted or a sorted T cell fraction (not recorded which). The receptors derive from a male donor aged 10-35 years with ankylosing spondylitis or in good health (not recorded which). Both conserved end residues are trimmed from each CDR3. The D gene is left open where the match is weak.

>TRBD2|TRBV9|TRBJ2-1
ASSVSSGSAGSYNEQF
>TRBD2|TRBV27|TRBJ2-1
ASSPLATNEQF
>.|TRBV5-1|TRBJ2-1
ASSLGQATLHNNEQF
>.|TRBV29-1|TRBJ1-1
SVEAEAF
>TRBD1|TRBV4-2|TRBJ2-7
ASSRPDRGIDEQY
>.|TRBV5-1|TRBJ1-1
ASSLGGPVTEAF
>.|TRBV27|TRBJ2-3
ASSFLGDTQY
>.|TRBV15|TRBJ2-2
ATIQDKSNTGELF
>.|TRBV7-2|TRBJ2-5
ASSSGASAFQETQY
>.|TRBV20-1|TRBJ2-7
SAPRANSYEQY
>TRBD2|TRBV5-5|TRBJ2-7
ASSYGLAGTVYEQY
>TRBD2|TRBV5-1|TRBJ2-1
ASSLAGLAPILVNEQF
>TRBD2|TRBV4-2|TRBJ2-1
ASSQAGTSDQQF
>.|TRBV19|TRBJ2-3
ASSNSGQRGDTQY
>.|TRBV2|TRBJ2-1
ASRSARVGNEQF
>TRBD1|TRBV27|TRBJ1-1
ASRTQGAAEAF
>.|TRBV20-1|TRBJ2-5
SARVATQETQY
>TRBD2|TRBV5-1|TRBJ2-1
ASSLVPAGENEQF
>TRBD2|TRBV5-5|TRBJ2-1
ASSPPGLQEQF
>.|TRBV4-1|TRBJ1-3
ASSQPTGSGNTIY
>.|TRBV12-3/TRBV12-4|TRBJ2-7
ASSPSRLYYEQY
>TRBD2|TRBV7-6|TRBJ2-1
ASSLDSGSNEQF
>.|TRBV7-9|TRBJ2-2
ASSHAGAGELF
>.|TRBV27|TRBJ1-1
ASRGQNTEAF
>TRBD1|TRBV5-4|TRBJ1-2
ASSYSGTGGDYGYT
>.|TRBV2|TRBJ1-1
ASRYQMNTEAF
>.|TRBV7-2|TRBJ1-1
ASSLSGPRSEAF
>TRBD2|TRBV29-1|TRBJ2-7
SARENYEQY
>.|TRBV12-3/TRBV12-4|TRBJ2-1
ASSLGRMEQF
>TRBD1|TRBV20-1|TRBJ1-5
SASGQEGSMGNQPQH
>.|TRBV4-1|TRBJ2-5
ASSQNEGQETQY
>TRBD2|TRBV29-1|TRBJ2-1
SVPSSGGSYNEQF
>.|TRBV4-1|TRBJ2-1
ASSQDVRTIAAWF
>.|TRBV18|TRBJ2-1
ASSPLQRYEQF
>.|TRBV27|TRBJ2-1
ASSSTESSYNEQF
>.|TRBV6-5|TRBJ2-7
ASSSPPGSAQY
>TRBD1|TRBV30|TRBJ1-1
ACQDRVNTEAF
>TRBD1|TRBV6-5|TRBJ1-1
ASSYYRGTEAF
>.|TRBV5-1|TRBJ2-6
ASSLDLGLQTGANVLT
>TRBD2|TRBV2|TRBJ2-5
ASIKVGLQQETQY
>TRBD1|TRBV6-5|TRBJ2-1
ASRPFTGQGGNEQF
>.|TRBV7-9|TRBJ2-1
ASSPPGGIYNEQF
>TRBD1|TRBV12-3/TRBV12-4|TRBJ1-2
ASSLSGQGKVGYT
>.|TRBV25-1|TRBJ1-2
ASSESQGDNYGYT
>.|TRBV20-1|TRBJ2-1
SASLAASYNEQF
>.|TRBV29-1|TRBJ2-7
SVAVGSSYEQY
>TRBD1|TRBV7-2|TRBJ2-1
ASRPPGQGYNEQF
>TRBD2|TRBV13|TRBJ2-1
ASSLESVAGASYNEQF
>TRBD1|TRBV29-1|TRBJ1-2
SVGWDSAFGYT
>.|TRBV27|TRBJ2-5
ASSRRLGIVETQY
>.|TRBV5-1|TRBJ2-1
ASSFTYNEQF